This is a list of T cell receptor beta chains from one sample in a study of T-cell memory formation after mild COVID-19. TCRdb processed the 5' RACE reads anew with MiXCR; each CDR3 protein has one entry. The table shows about 390,000 distinct CDR3 sequences, with approximately 16% occurring only once. What was sequenced was PBMCs or a T cell subset sorted from them (not recorded which). The receptors stem from a man younger than 30 who had mild COVID-19 (a few samples of this study predate the infection). Cell type and time point are not known. CDR3s include the opening cysteine and the closing phenylalanine or tryptophan. A D gene is named only where the DNA matches it firmly. Clone size, where shown, is once, few, many, or a class for clones that have expanded.

j_call v_call d_call clone_size cdr3_nt cdr3_aa
TRBJ2-3 TRBV5-1 . . TGCGCCAGCAGCTTGGCCAGTGGCCTAGTTAGCACAGATACGCAGTATTTT CASSLASGLVSTDTQYF
TRBJ1-3 TRBV7-2 TRBD1 . TGTGCCAGCAGCCCTGACAGGGGGCATGGAAACACCATATATTTT CASSPDRGHGNTIYF
TRBJ1-1 TRBV5-1 TRBD1 . TGCGCCAGCAGCCTCCCGACAGGGGGCACTGAAGCTTTCTTT CASSLPTGGTEAFF
TRBJ2-3 TRBV12-3/TRBV12-4 . . TGTGCCAGCAGCCACCGAGGGGCCCTTAGCACAGATACGCAGTATTTT CASSHRGALSTDTQYF
TRBJ1-1 TRBV6-6 . few TGTGCCAGCAGTTACGACGCGAGGAACACTGAAGCTTTCTTT CASSYDARNTEAFF
TRBJ2-3 TRBV7-2 . . TGTGCCAGCAGGGGAGTCGGACAGACGCAGTATTTT CASRGVGQTQYF
TRBJ2-3 TRBV9 . . TGTGCCAGCAGCGCGGGGATAGATACGCAGTATTTT CASSAGIDTQYF
TRBJ2-3 TRBV29-1 . once TGCAGCGCATTAGCGGCGTTAAGCACAGATACGCAGTATTTT CSALAALSTDTQYF
TRBJ1-2 TRBV12-3/TRBV12-4 . . TGTGCCAGCAGTTTGTGGCAGGGCTATGGCTACACCTTC CASSLWQGYGYTF
TRBJ1-2 TRBV7-8 TRBD1 . TGTGCCAGCAGCCCAGGGACAGGGTTCGGCTATGGCTACACCTTC CASSPGTGFGYGYTF
TRBJ2-1 TRBV5-1 TRBD1 few TGCGCCAGCAGCGAAAAACCGGCGGGACAGGGGTCGAATGAGCAGTTCTTC CASSEKPAGQGSNEQFF
TRBJ1-1 TRBV10-2 . . TGCGCCAGCAGTGAGTTAGGAATGAACACTGAAGCTTTCTTT CASSELGMNTEAFF
TRBJ1-1 TRBV10-3 . . TGTGCCATCAGACCGCTGGGGAGAAACACTGAAGCTTTCTTT CAIRPLGRNTEAFF
TRBJ1-1 TRBV29-1 TRBD1 few TGCAGCGTAGAAAGGACAGGGGGCACTGAAGCTTTCTTT CSVERTGGTEAFF
TRBJ2-2 TRBV7-9 . . TGTGCCAGCAGCTTAGGGTCTTACAGAAACACCGGGGAGCTGTTTTTT CASSLGSYRNTGELFF
TRBJ2-2 TRBV15 . few TGTGCCACCAGCCGCGGGGAGCTGTTTTTT CATSRGELFF
TRBJ1-6 TRBV7-9 . . TGTGCCATTAGGGATTCACCCCTCCACTTT CAIRDSPLHF
TRBJ2-6 TRBV10-2 . . TGCGCCAGCAGTGGGCCGGGGCCCTCTGGGGCCAACGTCCTGACTTTC CASSGPGPSGANVLTF
TRBJ1-2 TRBV29-1 . few TGCAGCGCTGGGGACAACGGGAGCTACACCTTC CSAGDNGSYTF
TRBJ1-5 TRBV5-6 TRBD1 few TGTGCCAGCAGCTCTTGGGACAGGGGCCTTAATCAGCCCCAGCATTTT CASSSWDRGLNQPQHF
TRBJ2-6 TRBV20-1 . few TGCAGTGCTATAGTGCCTGGGGCCAACGTCCTGACTTTC CSAIVPGANVLTF
TRBJ2-5 TRBV7-8 TRBD2 once TGTGCCAGCAGCGATACTAGCGGGGGGTTTTGGGAGACCCAGTACTTC CASSDTSGGFWETQYF